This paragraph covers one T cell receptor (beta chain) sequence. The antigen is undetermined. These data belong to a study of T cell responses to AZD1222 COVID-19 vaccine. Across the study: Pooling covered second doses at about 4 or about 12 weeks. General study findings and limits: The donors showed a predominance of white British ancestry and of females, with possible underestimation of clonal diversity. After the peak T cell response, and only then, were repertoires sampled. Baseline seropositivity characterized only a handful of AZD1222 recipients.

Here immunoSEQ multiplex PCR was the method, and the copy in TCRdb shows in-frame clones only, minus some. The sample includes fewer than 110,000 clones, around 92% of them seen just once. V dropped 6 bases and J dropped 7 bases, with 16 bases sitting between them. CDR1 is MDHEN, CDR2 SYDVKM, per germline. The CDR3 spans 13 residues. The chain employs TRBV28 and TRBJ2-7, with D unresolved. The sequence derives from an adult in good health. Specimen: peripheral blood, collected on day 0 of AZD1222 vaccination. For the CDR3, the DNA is TGTGCCAGCAGCCTCCCCCATGCGAGTGAGCAGTACTTC. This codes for CASSLPHASEQYF.